Shown below are 6 T cell receptor beta chains from a single sample sequenced in a study of CD8+ T cells in alopecia areata. Isolated RNA was reverse transcribed into cDNA used as the sequencing template. Clones were read by immunoSEQ multiplex PCR, and TCRdb kept only the in-frame ones, dropping some. This sample has approximately 150,000 clones, with 50% to 60% found just once. The sample consisted of CD4+ T cells sorted from blood. Receptors originate from a human donor in good health.

This chain joins TRBV30 and TRBJ2-7, with 7 bases that match TRBD2. CDR1 and CDR2 from the germline V gene are GTSNPN and SVGIG (reference sequence). V lost 2 bases and J lost 4; bases outside the gene matches: 5. The length of the CDR3 is 13 residues. The DNA for the CDR3 is TGTGCCTGGAGTCCCCGGGGGGTATACGAGCAGTACTTC. Its protein is CAWSPRGVYEQYF.

J is TRBJ2-3 and V is TRBV11-2, with TRBD2 identical over 10 bases. Per the germline V gene, CDR1 is SGHAT and CDR2 is FQNNGV. V shed 1 base, J shed 0 bases, and the junction held 7 bases outside the gene matches. This CDR3 region has 18 residues. Here the CDR3 reads CASSLGASGSSSTDTQYF. CDR3 in DNA: TGTGCCAGCAGCTTAGGAGCTAGCGGGAGCAGCAGCACAGATACGCAGTATTTT.

V usage is TRBV20-1 and J usage is TRBJ2-7, with no clear D. CDR1 is DFQATT and CDR2 is SNEGSKA in the germline V gene (reference sequence). This CDR3 has 11 residues. The CDR3 DNA is TGCAGCGCCCCGATTAACTACGAGCAGTACTTC. It encodes CSAPINYEQYF.

The chain links TRBV30 to TRBJ1-2; D is perhaps TRBD1 (5 bases). This CDR3 spans 13 amino acids. V was cut by 2 bases and J by 4 bases, with 11 bases left in between. CDR1 is GTSNPN and CDR2 is SVGIG in the germline V gene (reference sequence). The CDR3 sequence: CAWSRGPTYGYTF. The CDR3 nucleotides read TGTGCCTGGAGTAGGGGACCGACCTATGGCTACACCTTC.

CDR3 sequence: CASTPGGRGYEQYF. For the CDR3, the DNA is TGCGCCAGCACCCCAGGCGGGAGGGGATACGAGCAGTACTTC. The genes are TRBV5-1 and TRBJ2-7; TRBD2 aligns across 9 bases. V was pared by 6 bases and J by 4 bases, with 8 bases of the junction left unmatched. The CDR3 runs 14 residues. The germline gives CDR1 SGHRS, CDR2 YFSETQ.

This clone was seen once. The chain recombines TRBV27 with TRBJ2-1, with 13 bases aligning to TRBD2. CDR3 size: 14 residues. Germline trimming cut 6 bases from V and 14 bases from J; bases unmatched to any gene: 10. Germline V CDR1 and CDR2: MNHEY, SMNVEV (reference sequence). CDR3 DNA sequence: TGTGCCAGCAGGGGACTAGCGGGATATGAGGTGGAGTTCTTC. It yields the protein CASRGLAGYEVEFF.